The text below deals with one TCR beta chain. Template material for TCR beta VDJ and CDR3 profiling consisted of genomic DNA. MiXCR, applied by TCRdb to the reads, yields one record per CDR3 protein. The sample has approximately 200,000 distinct CDR3 sequences; less than 65% are singletons. These data originate in a study of CD8+CD57+ T cells in acquired aplastic anemia. With 5 bases removed from V and 4 bases from J, the gap between germline ends came to 20 bases. Germline-derived CDR1 and CDR2 are DFQATT and SNEGSKA (reference sequence). The CDR3 extends over 15 amino acids. This TCR was sampled from a human donor with severe aplastic anemia or a healthy control (not recorded which). V gene TRBV20-1 combines with J gene TRBJ1-2; D is possibly TRBD1 (5 bases). The source material was sorted CD4+, CD8+, or CD8+CD57+ T cells (not recorded which) from PBMCs. CDR3 in DNA: TGCAGTGCTTGGGGAGATGACAGTCTCTTCTATGGCTACACCTTC. Its protein product is CSAWGDDSLFYGYTF.